Below, 11 T cell receptor beta chains from the same sample are listed, as sequenced in a study of beta chain features in type 1 diabetes. The isolated RNA, all of it, was reverse transcribed, so expressed TCRB transcripts were what got sequenced. Profiling relied on immunoSEQ multiplex PCR, and the TCRdb table lists in-frame clones only, not all of them. Here the sample spans 200,000 to 300,000 clones, less than 35% being singletons. The sequenced material came from central memory CD4+ T cells from blood. All receptors derive from a man younger than 40 in good health.

This clone has more than one count but fewer than ten. The chain links TRBV11-2 to TRBJ2-3; D is unclear. Germline assignment: CDR1 SGHAT and CDR2 FQNNGV. The CDR3 has 15 amino acids. V shed 1 base and J shed 4 bases, with 12 bases lying between them. The CDR3 nucleotides are TGTGCCAGCAGCTTAGGGAATCAGGTGGCAGATACGCAGTATTTT. Protein sequence: CASSLGNQVADTQYF.

V gene TRBV25-1 combines with J gene TRBJ2-7; perhaps TRBD2 as D (5 bases). Germline V gene data show CDR1 as MGHDK and CDR2 as SYGVNS. The ends were cut back, 4 bases at V and 2 bases at J, with 15 bases in the middle. The CDR3 contains 15 residues. CDR3 sequence: CASSVQTGIPYEQYF. The CDR3 DNA follows: TGTGCCAGCAGTGTTCAAACCGGGATCCCCTACGAGCAGTACTTC.

This clone came up a few times. V and J are TRBV7-9 and TRBJ2-1; the D is unclear. Trimming removed 1 base from V and 0 bases from J, with 10 bases in between. CDR1 and CDR2 (germline): SEHNR, FQNEAQ (reference sequence). The CDR3 consists of 16 residues. The CDR3, as DNA: TGTGCCAGCAGCTTAGACGTCGGAAGCTCCTACAATGAGCAGTTCTTC. This sequence encodes CASSLDVGSSYNEQFF.

This clone was seen only a few times. The chain has TRBV5-1 and TRBJ1-6, with D perhaps TRBD1 (5 bases). The CDR3 is made up of 16 amino acids. Between the trimmed V and J ends, which lost 0 bases and 8 bases, there was a span of 15 bases. CDR1 is SGHRS, CDR2 YFSETQ, per germline. This CDR3 is CASSLASGTTHSPLHF. The DNA for the CDR3 is TGCGCCAGCAGCTTGGCTTCAGGGACGACGCATTCACCCCTCCACTTT.

This clone was seen a handful of times. V and J are TRBV28 and TRBJ2-1, with 9 positions matching TRBD1. The CDR3 spans 14 residues. The germline CDR1 and CDR2 sequences are MDHEN and SYDVKM. J gave up 13 bases and V 1 base, and 8 bases lay outside the gene matches. The CDR3 sequence: CASSLSYGTGRQFF. The CDR3 DNA reads as TGTGCCAGCAGTTTATCGTACGGGACAGGGCGACAGTTCTTC. Filled out from reference TRBV28 and TRBJ2-1, the complete variable domain reads DVKVTQSSRYLVKRTGEKVFLECVQDMDHENMFWYRQDPGLGLRLIYFSYDVKMKEKGDIPEGYSVSREKKERFSLILESASTNQTSMYLCASSLSYGTGRQFFGPGTRLTVL.

The CDR3 loop is CASSLSGTETQYF. The CDR3 DNA follows: TGTGCCAGCAGTTTAAGTGGCACCGAGACCCAGTACTTC. This sequence joins TRBV28 and TRBJ2-5; D call uncertain. Trimming stripped 2 bases from V and 5 bases from J, with 9 bases between. Germline V gene sequence: CDR1 MDHEN, CDR2 SYDVKM. The CDR3 extends over 13 amino acids.

J is TRBJ1-2 and V is TRBV18; 7 bases are shared with TRBD1. With V trimmed by 2 bases and J by 3 bases, 6 bases remained unmatched. The germline V gene has CDR1 KGHSH and CDR2 LQKENI. The CDR3 length is 15 residues. The CDR3 spells CASSPTSRGDYGYTF. DNA of the CDR3: TGTGCCAGCTCACCAACATCCAGGGGGGACTATGGCTACACCTTC.

In its sample, this clone was seen a few times. This chain uses TRBV30 with TRBJ1-4; D remains ambiguous. Trimming shortened V by 1 base and J by 7 bases, and 10 bases separated the two germline ends. This CDR3 has 13 residues. Germline loops: CDR1 GTSNPN, CDR2 SVGIG (reference sequence). CDR3 region: CAWSGYDAEKLFF. The CDR3 DNA reads as TGTGCCTGGAGTGGATATGACGCTGAAAAACTGTTTTTT.

This clone was observed a few times. This could be a read error, since a much larger clone is one nucleotide away. V gene TRBV10-2 combines with J gene TRBJ2-4, with D maybe TRBD1 (6 bases). This CDR3 has 16 amino acids. Trimming pared 6 bases from V and 0 bases from J, leaving 15 bases between. Germline CDR1 reads WSHSY; CDR2 reads SAAADI. The CDR3 reads CASRLMGAAAKNIQYF. The DNA for the CDR3 is TGCGCCAGCAGATTAATGGGGGCTGCAGCCAAAAACATTCAGTACTTC.

This clone was detected only a few times. The CDR3 nucleotides read TGTGCCAGCAGCTCCCCCGGGACTAGCGGGAGTCTTGAGCAGTTCTTC. Translation: CASSSPGTSGSLEQFF. The rearrangement links TRBV7-2 to TRBJ2-1, with 14 bases matching TRBD2. The CDR3 totals 16 residues. V was pared by 4 bases and J by 9 bases, with 8 bases of the junction left unmatched. CDR1 is SGHTA, CDR2 FQGNSA, per germline.

This clone has only a few counts. The J gene is TRBJ2-3, the V gene TRBV20-1, with no clear D. Trimming took off 5 bases at V and 5 bases at J, with 8 bases between the two ends. CDR3 length: 11 residues. Germline V gene sequence: CDR1 DFQATT, CDR2 SNEGSKA (reference sequence). CDR3 coding DNA: TGCAGTGCTCCAGCTGGAGATACGCAGTATTTT. This encodes CSAPAGDTQYF.